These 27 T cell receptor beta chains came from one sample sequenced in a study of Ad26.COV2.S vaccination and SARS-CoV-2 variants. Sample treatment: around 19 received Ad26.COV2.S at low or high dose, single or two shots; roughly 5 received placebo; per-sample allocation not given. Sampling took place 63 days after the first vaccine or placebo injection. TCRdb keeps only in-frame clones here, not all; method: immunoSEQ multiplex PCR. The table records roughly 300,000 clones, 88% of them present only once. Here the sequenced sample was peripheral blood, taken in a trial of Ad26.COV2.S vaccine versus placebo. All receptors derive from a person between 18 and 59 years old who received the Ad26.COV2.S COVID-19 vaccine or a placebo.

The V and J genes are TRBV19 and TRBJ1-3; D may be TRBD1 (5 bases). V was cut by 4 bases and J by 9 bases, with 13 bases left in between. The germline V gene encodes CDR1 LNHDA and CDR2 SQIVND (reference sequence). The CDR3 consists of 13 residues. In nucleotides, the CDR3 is TGTGCCAGTAGTACTCAGGGCGGGGCCACCATATATTTT. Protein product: CASSTQGGATIYF.

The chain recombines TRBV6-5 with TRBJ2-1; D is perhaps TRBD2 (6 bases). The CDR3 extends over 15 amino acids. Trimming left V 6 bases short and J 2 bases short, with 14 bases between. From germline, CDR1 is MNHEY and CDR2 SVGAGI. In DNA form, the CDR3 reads TGTGCCAGCAGCATAGTAGCGGCAGCCTACAATGAGCAGTTCTTC. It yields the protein CASSIVAAAYNEQFF.

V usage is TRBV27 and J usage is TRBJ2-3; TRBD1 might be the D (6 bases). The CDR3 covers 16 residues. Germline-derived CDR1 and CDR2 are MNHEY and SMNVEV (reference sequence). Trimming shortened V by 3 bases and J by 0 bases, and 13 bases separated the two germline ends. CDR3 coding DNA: TGTGCCAGCAGTTTGAGGGGACATTCTAGCACAGATACGCAGTATTTT. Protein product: CASSLRGHSSTDTQYF.

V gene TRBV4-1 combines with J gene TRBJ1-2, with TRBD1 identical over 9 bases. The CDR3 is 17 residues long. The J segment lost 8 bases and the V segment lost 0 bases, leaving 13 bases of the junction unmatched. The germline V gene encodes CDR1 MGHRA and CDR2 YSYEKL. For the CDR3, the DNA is TGCGCCAGCAGCCAAGAATTCCCACGGGACAGGGTTTACGGCTACACCTTC. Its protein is CASSQEFPRDRVYGYTF.

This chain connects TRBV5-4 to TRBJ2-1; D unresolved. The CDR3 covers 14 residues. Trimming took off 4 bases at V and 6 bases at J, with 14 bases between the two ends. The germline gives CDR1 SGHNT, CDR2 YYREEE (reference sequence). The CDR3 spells CASSPDSAFNEQFF. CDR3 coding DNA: TGTGCCAGCAGCCCGGATTCAGCCTTCAATGAGCAGTTCTTC. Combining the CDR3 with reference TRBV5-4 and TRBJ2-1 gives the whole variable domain ETGVTQSPTHLIKTRGQQVTLRCSSQSGHNTVSWYQQALGQGPQFIFQYYREEENGRGNFPPRFSGLQFPNYSSELNVNALELDDSALYLCASSPDSAFNEQFFGPGTRLTVL.

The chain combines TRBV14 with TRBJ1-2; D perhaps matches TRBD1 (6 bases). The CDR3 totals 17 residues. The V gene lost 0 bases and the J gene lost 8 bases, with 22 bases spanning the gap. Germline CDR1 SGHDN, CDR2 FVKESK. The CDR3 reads CASSQEGGRHPIWGYTF. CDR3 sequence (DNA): TGTGCCAGCAGCCAAGAAGGGGGGAGACACCCTATATGGGGCTACACCTTC.

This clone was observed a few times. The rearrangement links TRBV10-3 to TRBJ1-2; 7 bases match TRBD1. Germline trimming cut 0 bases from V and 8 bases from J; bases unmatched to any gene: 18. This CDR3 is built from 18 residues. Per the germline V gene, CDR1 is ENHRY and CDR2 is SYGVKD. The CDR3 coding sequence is TGTGCCATCAGTGAGTCGGGTAGGACAGGAAATTCCTTGGGAGGCTACACCTTC. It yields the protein CAISESGRTGNSLGGYTF.

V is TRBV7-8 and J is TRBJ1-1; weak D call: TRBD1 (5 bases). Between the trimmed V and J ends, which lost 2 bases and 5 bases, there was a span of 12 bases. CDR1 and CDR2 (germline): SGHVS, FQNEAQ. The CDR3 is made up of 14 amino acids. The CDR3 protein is CASSLFGGYTEAFF. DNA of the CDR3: TGTGCCAGCAGCTTATTCGGGGGGTATACTGAAGCTTTCTTT.

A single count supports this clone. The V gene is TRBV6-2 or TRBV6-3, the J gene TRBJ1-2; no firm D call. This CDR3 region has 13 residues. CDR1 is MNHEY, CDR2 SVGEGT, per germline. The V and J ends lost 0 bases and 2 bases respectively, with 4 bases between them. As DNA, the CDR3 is TGTGCCAGCAGTTACTCGGGAAACTATGGCTACACCTTC. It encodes CASSYSGNYGYTF.

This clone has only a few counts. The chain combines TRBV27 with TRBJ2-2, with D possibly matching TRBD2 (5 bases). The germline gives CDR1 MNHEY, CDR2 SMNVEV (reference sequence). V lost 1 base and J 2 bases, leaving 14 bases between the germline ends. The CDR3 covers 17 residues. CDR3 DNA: TGTGCCAGCAGTTTATACTCTCGGGGAGCCAACACCGGGGAGCTGTTTTTT. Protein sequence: CASSLYSRGANTGELFF.

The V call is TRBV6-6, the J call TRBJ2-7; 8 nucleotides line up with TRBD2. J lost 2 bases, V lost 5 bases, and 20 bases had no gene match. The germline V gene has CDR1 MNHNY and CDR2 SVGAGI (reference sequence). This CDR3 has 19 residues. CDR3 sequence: CASSRLPPAGGFVTYEQYF. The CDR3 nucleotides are TGTGCCAGCAGTCGTTTACCACCCGCGGGGGGATTTGTGACCTACGAGCAGTACTTC.

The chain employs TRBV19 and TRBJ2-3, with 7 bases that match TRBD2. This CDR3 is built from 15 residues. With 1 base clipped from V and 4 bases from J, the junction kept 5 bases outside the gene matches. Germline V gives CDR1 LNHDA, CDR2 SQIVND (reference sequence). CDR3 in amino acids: CASSIGRGRADTQYF. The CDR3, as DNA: TGTGCCAGTAGTATAGGGCGGGGGAGGGCAGATACGCAGTATTTT.

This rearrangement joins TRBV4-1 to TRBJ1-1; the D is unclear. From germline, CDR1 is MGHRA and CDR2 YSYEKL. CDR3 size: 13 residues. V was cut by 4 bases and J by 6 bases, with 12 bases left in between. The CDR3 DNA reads TGCGCCAGCAGCCGACATGGCGGAGCTGAAGCTTTCTTT. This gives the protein CASSRHGGAEAFF.

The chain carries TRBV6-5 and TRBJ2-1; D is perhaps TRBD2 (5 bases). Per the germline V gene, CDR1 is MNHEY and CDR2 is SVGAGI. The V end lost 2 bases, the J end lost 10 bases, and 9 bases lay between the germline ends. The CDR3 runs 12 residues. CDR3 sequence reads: CASSYPSGEQFF. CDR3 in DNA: TGTGCCAGCAGTTACCCCTCGGGGGAGCAGTTCTTC.

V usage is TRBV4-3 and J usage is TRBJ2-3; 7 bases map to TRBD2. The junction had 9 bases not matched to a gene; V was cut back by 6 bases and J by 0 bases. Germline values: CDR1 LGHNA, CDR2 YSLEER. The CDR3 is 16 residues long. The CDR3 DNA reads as TGCGCCAGCAGTCACGATTCTAGCGGAAGCACAGATACGCAGTATTTT. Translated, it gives CASSHDSSGSTDTQYF.

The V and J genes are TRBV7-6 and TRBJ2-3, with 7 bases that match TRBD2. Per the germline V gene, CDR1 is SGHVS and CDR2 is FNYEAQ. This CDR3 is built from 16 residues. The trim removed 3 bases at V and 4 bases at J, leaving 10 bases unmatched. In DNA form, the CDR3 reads TGTGCCAGCAGCTTCTTGGCGGGAGAATCGTCAGATACGCAGTATTTT. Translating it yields CASSFLAGESSDTQYF.

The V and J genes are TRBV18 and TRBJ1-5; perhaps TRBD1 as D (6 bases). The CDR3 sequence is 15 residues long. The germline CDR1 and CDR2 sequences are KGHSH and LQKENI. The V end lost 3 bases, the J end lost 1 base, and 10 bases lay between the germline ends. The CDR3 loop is CASSPARGSNQPQHF. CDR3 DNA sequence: TGTGCCAGCTCACCCGCCAGGGGAAGCAATCAGCCCCAGCATTTT.

The CDR3 DNA is TGCGCCAGCAGCTCGCAGGGTTCCATGAACACTGAAGCTTTCTTT. Protein sequence: CASSSQGSMNTEAFF. The rearrangement joins TRBV5-1 to TRBJ1-1; D might be TRBD1 (5 bases). Germline V gives CDR1 SGHRS, CDR2 YFSETQ. Trimming cost V 3 bases and J 0 bases, with 12 bases left between them. This CDR3 has 15 amino acids.

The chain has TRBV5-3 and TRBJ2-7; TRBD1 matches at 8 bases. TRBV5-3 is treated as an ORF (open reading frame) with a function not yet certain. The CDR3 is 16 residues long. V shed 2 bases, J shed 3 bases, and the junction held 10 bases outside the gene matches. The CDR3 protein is CARSFSGTGDYYEQYF. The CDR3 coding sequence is TGTGCCAGAAGCTTTTCCGGGACAGGAGATTACTACGAGCAGTACTTC.

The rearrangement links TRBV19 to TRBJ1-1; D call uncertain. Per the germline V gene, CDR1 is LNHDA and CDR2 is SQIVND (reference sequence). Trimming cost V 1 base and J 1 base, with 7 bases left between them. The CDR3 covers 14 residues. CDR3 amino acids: CASSIGGANTEAFF. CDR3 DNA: TGTGCCAGTAGTATAGGTGGAGCGAACACTGAAGCTTTCTTT. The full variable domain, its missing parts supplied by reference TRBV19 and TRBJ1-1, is DGGITQSPKYLFRKEGQNVTLSCEQNLNHDAMYWYRQDPGQGLRLIYYSQIVNDFQKGDIAEGYSVSREKKESFPLTVTSAQKNPTAFYLCASSIGGANTEAFFGQGTRLTVV.

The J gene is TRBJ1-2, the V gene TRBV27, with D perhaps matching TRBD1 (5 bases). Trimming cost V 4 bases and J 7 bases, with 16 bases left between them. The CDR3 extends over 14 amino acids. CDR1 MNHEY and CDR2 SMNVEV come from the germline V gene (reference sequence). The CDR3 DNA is TGTGCCAGCAGTTCGTCCGGGACGTCCTCTGGCTACACCTTC. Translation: CASSSSGTSSGYTF.

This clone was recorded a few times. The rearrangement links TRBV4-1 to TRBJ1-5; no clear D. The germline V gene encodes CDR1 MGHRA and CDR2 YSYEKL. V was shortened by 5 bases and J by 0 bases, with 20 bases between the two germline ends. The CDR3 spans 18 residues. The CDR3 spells CASSSRVKGRPSNQPQHF. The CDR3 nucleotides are TGCGCCAGCAGCTCAAGGGTAAAGGGCAGACCTAGCAATCAGCCCCAGCATTTT.

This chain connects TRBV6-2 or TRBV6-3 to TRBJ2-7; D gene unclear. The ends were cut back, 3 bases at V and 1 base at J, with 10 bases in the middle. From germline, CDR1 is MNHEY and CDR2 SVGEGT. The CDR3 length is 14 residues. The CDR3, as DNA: TGTGCCAGCAGTTATTTTCAGACTTCCTACGAGCAGTACTTC. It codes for CASSYFQTSYEQYF.

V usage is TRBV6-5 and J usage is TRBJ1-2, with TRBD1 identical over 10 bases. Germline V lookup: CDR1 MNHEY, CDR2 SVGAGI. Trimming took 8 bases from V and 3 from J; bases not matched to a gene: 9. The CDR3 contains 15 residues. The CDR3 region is CASHDRDRGYYGYTF. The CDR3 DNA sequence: TGTGCCAGCCACGACCGGGACAGGGGATACTATGGCTACACCTTC.

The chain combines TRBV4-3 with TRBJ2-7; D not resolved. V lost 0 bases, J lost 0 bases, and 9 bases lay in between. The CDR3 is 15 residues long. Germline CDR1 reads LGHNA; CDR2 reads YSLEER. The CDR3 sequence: CASSQDPARSYEQYF. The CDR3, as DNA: TGCGCCAGCAGCCAAGATCCAGCACGCTCCTACGAGCAGTACTTC.

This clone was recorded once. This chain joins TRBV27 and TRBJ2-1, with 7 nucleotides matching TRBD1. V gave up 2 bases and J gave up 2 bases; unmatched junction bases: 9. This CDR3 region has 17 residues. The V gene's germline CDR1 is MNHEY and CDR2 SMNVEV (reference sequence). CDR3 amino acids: CASSLILNRGPYNEQFF. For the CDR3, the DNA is TGTGCCAGCAGTTTAATTTTGAACAGGGGCCCCTACAATGAGCAGTTCTTC.

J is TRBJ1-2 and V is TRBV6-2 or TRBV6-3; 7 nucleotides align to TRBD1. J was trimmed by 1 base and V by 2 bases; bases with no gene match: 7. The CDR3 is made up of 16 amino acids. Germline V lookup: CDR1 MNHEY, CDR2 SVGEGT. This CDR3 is CASSYEVGDSNYGYTF. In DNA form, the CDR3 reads TGTGCCAGCAGTTACGAGGTGGGGGACAGTAACTATGGCTACACCTTC.